This T cell receptor beta chain was found in a study of long-term antiretroviral therapy in people with HIV. The study's findings and limits: Among HIV repertoires, CDR3 length ranges were narrower than those of controls. Patients on ART gained diversity, which nonetheless stayed below transplant donor controls. Viral resistance, ART adherence and therapy changes all lacked available data.

Cryopreserved PBMC, at roughly 0.9-11 million per sample, were present before DNA extraction. Version v3.0 of the immunoSEQ assay was performed at survey level. The protocol was immunoSEQ multiplex PCR, while the TCRdb copy is restricted to in-frame clones and leaves out a portion. Of some 30,000 clones listed, about 94% are singletons. The V gene lost 1 base and the J gene lost 7 bases, with 11 bases spanning the gap. Germline lookup yields CDR1 SGHVS and CDR2 FQNEAQ. The CDR3 contains 14 residues. Concerning this clone itself: The antigen is undetermined.

The origin of this receptor is a man between 50 and 59 years old with HIV. The sequenced sample was unsorted PBMCs, obtained approximately 7.4 years after starting antiretroviral therapy. This chain links TRBV7-8 with TRBJ2-1; D call uncertain. This CDR3 is CASSLDLLGNEQFF. CDR3 in DNA: TGTGCCAGCAGCTTAGACCTGTTGGGGAATGAGCAGTTCTTC.